These T cell receptor beta chains were read from a single sample in a study of spatial heterogeneity in lung cancer. TCRdb reprocessed the 5' RACE reads with MiXCR, giving one entry per CDR3 protein. This sample yields around 89,000 distinct CDR3 sequences, of which approximately 12% are seen a single time; about 38% belongs to the top ten. Sequences were derived from PBMCs, sampled at surgery. These receptors all stem from a male donor with early-stage non-small cell lung cancer. Each CDR3 is given with its conserved first and last residue. Fields, in order: J gene, clone size, D gene, V gene, CDR3 DNA, CDR3 protein. D genes are given only for firm matches. For some rows the clone size is stated as once, few or many, or as a class when expanded; others skip it.

TRBJ2-7,many,NA,TRBV15,TGTGCCACCAGCAGAGGTTTTGGGGGCCGACCCTACGAGCAGTACTTC,CATSRGFGGRPYEQYF
TRBJ1-3,NA,NA,TRBV27,TGTGCCAGCAGTTTATCCGGCAGCTCTGGAAACACCATATATTTT,CASSLSGSSGNTIYF
TRBJ2-7,few,NA,TRBV5-1,TGCGCCAGCAGCCTGATGGGTCAGCACCCCTCCTACGAGCAGTACTTC,CASSLMGQHPSYEQYF
TRBJ2-7,NA,NA,TRBV7-9,TGTGCCAGCAGCTTACTCGGGACGGGGATTTCCTACGAGCAGTACTTC,CASSLLGTGISYEQYF
TRBJ2-7,NA,NA,TRBV6-5,TGTGCCAGCAGTATGGACGGCTTCTACGAGCAGTACTTC,CASSMDGFYEQYF
TRBJ2-6,NA,TRBD1,TRBV5-5,TGTGCCAGCAGCCCCCGGGACAGTAAATTCTCTGGGGCCAACGTCCTGACTTTC,CASSPRDSKFSGANVLTF
TRBJ1-4,NA,TRBD1,TRBV4-2,TGTGCCAGCAGCCAAGAGACTTCAGGACAGGGCGGGGAAAAACTGTTTTTT,CASSQETSGQGGEKLFF
TRBJ2-3,few,NA,TRBV20-1,TGCAGTGCCCGTTTGGATACGCAGTATTTT,CSARLDTQYF
TRBJ2-5,NA,TRBD1,TRBV19,TGTGCCAGTAGTCGACAGGGGGAAAGAGACCAGTACTTC,CASSRQGERDQYF
TRBJ2-3,many,NA,TRBV9,TGTGCCAGCAGCGTAGGAGGTCTGGCAGATACGCAGTATTTT,CASSVGGLADTQYF
TRBJ2-1,NA,TRBD2,TRBV5-1,TGCGCCAGCAGCGCGGGACTAGCGTCTCGCAATGAGCAGTTCTTC,CASSAGLASRNEQFF
TRBJ1-2,NA,TRBD1,TRBV7-2,TGTGCCAGCAGCCCCCGGGGACAGGGGGTTTCGAACTATGGCTACACCTTC,CASSPRGQGVSNYGYTF
TRBJ2-2,NA,TRBD1,TRBV6-6,TGTGCCAGCAGTGGCCGGGACAGGGGGCGAAACACCGGGGAGCTGTTTTTT,CASSGRDRGRNTGELFF
TRBJ2-7,many,NA,TRBV7-9,TGTGCCAGCAGCACCCCGGACGGTTCCCGCGAGCAGTACTTC,CASSTPDGSREQYF
TRBJ2-1,once,TRBD2,TRBV18,TGTGCCAGCTCAAGCGGAACCGGGACTAGGTCCTACAATGAGCAGTTCTTC,CASSSGTGTRSYNEQFF
TRBJ2-1,NA,NA,TRBV20-1,TGCAGTGCTAGAAGGACAGAGCGCTCCTACAATGAGCAGTTCTTC,CSARRTERSYNEQFF
TRBJ1-6,NA,NA,TRBV5-4,TGTGCCAGCAGTCCCGCAGGGGAGCAGTCACCCCTCCACTTT,CASSPAGEQSPLHF
TRBJ2-2,few,TRBD2,TRBV28,TGTGCCAGCACACAAGCGGGGGGGCGGACCGGGGAGCTGTTTTTT,CASTQAGGRTGELFF
TRBJ2-5,NA,NA,TRBV7-2,TGTGCCAGCAGCTTAGCTTGGCGGCAAGAGACCCAGTACTTC,CASSLAWRQETQYF
TRBJ1-1,NA,NA,TRBV7-3,TGTGCCAGCAGCGACGCAGGGAGGAACACTGAAGCTTTCTTT,CASSDAGRNTEAFF
TRBJ2-3,NA,NA,TRBV18,TGTGCCAGCTCACCGCGTCGGCAGGGCTCCGAAGATACGCAGTATTTT,CASSPRRQGSEDTQYF
TRBJ2-4,NA,TRBD2,TRBV6-2/TRBV6-3,TGTGCCAGCAGTTACCGTGGACTAGCGGGGGGCAAAAACATTCAGTACTTC,CASSYRGLAGGKNIQYF
TRBJ2-3,few,TRBD1,TRBV15,TGTGCCACCAGCAGAGATCAGGGACAGGGGGTCGCAGATACGCAGTATTTT,CATSRDQGQGVADTQYF
TRBJ2-3,few,TRBD2,TRBV12-3/TRBV12-4,TGTGCCAGCAGTTTATGGGGACTAGCCCCCGGAGATACGCAGTATTTT,CASSLWGLAPGDTQYF
TRBJ2-5,few,NA,TRBV7-9,TGTGCCAGCAGCCCGCGGGTGAACAGTCAAGAGACCCAGTACTTC,CASSPRVNSQETQYF
TRBJ2-1,few,NA,TRBV27,TGTGCCAGCAGTTACAGGGTTGACAATGAGCAGTTCTTC,CASSYRVDNEQFF
TRBJ2-1,NA,TRBD2,TRBV10-3,TGTGCCGCAGACGGTTGGGGTACCGGACTAGCACCATACAATGAGCAGTTCTTC,CAADGWGTGLAPYNEQFF
TRBJ1-1,NA,TRBD1,TRBV6-2/TRBV6-3,TGTGCCAGCAGTTACTTAGGGGGCTATGGCACTGAAGCTTTCTTT,CASSYLGGYGTEAFF
TRBJ2-5,many,TRBD1,TRBV7-9,TGTGCCAGCAGCTTGGTGACAGGGAACACAGAGACCCAGTACTTC,CASSLVTGNTETQYF
TRBJ1-1,NA,NA,TRBV20-1,TGCAGTGCTAGGGTTTTGGGCCTACACACTGAAGCTTTCTTT,CSARVLGLHTEAFF
TRBJ2-3,NA,TRBD2,TRBV20-1,TGCAGTGCTGGGGGGGGGACTGGCGCCGATACGCAGTATTTT,CSAGGGTGADTQYF
TRBJ1-5,many,TRBD1,TRBV29-1,TGCAGCGTGGGACTGGACAGGGCCCAGCCCCAGCATTTT,CSVGLDRAQPQHF
TRBJ2-4,few,TRBD2,TRBV20-1,TGCAGTGCTAGAGCTCCTAGCGGGAGCGGCAAAAACATTCAGTACTTC,CSARAPSGSGKNIQYF
TRBJ2-7,few,NA,TRBV28,TGTGCCAGCAGTCTAGAATGGGGAGGCTACGAGCAGTACTTC,CASSLEWGGYEQYF
TRBJ2-3,NA,TRBD1,TRBV20-1,TGCAGTCCAGGGGGCGCGCGCACAGATACGCAGTATTTT,CSPGGARTDTQYF
TRBJ1-2,few,NA,TRBV6-5,TGTGCCAGCAGTTACAAGGGCTTAGGGGGCTACACCTTC,CASSYKGLGGYTF
TRBJ1-5,NA,TRBD1,TRBV18,TGTGCCAGCTCACCACTCGGGACAGGGGGTAATCAGCCCCAGCATTTT,CASSPLGTGGNQPQHF
TRBJ2-5,many,TRBD1,TRBV29-1,TGCAGCGTTCAGACAGGGGCGGAGACCCAGTACTTC,CSVQTGAETQYF
TRBJ2-4,few,NA,TRBV18,TGTGCCAGCTCGGAGGCGGGGAGCATTCAGTACTTC,CASSEAGSIQYF
TRBJ2-1,many,TRBD2,TRBV28,TGTGCCAGCAGCGCGGTAGCGGGAGGTGGTAATGAGCAGTTCTTC,CASSAVAGGGNEQFF
TRBJ1-5,NA,NA,TRBV7-6,TGTGCCAGCAGTACAGGGAGCAATCAGCCCCAGCATTTT,CASSTGSNQPQHF
TRBJ2-1,NA,TRBD2,TRBV10-3,TGTGCCACATGGACTAGCAGCTCCTACAATGAGCAGTTCTTC,CATWTSSSYNEQFF
TRBJ1-2,few,NA,TRBV24-1,TGTGCCACCAGTGAAAAAAAGGCCCCGACAGGCTACTATGGCTACACCTTC,CATSEKKAPTGYYGYTF
TRBJ2-1,NA,TRBD2,TRBV20-1,TGCAGTGCTAGTAAGCTAGCGGGGGCTTCCTACAATGAGCAGTTCTTC,CSASKLAGASYNEQFF
TRBJ2-3,NA,TRBD2,TRBV20-1,TGCAGTGCTGAGTTCCCTTCCCTTACTAGCGACCCCACAGATACGCAGTATTTT,CSAEFPSLTSDPTDTQYF
TRBJ2-5,many,NA,TRBV10-3,TGTGCCATCAGTGAGTCGCAAGAGACCCAGTACTTC,CAISESQETQYF
TRBJ2-1,few,TRBD2,TRBV6-5,TGTGCCAGCAGACCGCGGGGGGGCCTCGGAGATGAGCAGTTCTTC,CASRPRGGLGDEQFF
TRBJ2-6,many,NA,TRBV6-2/TRBV6-3,TGTGCCAGCAGACCACCTGGGGCCAACGTCCTGACTTTC,CASRPPGANVLTF
TRBJ2-3,few,NA,TRBV10-3,TGTGCCATCAGTGGAACAGGCGGGCGGGGCACAGATACGCAGTATTTT,CAISGTGGRGTDTQYF
TRBJ2-5,NA,TRBD1,TRBV11-2,TGTGCCAGCAGCACAAACCTCAGGGGGAACGAGTACCAAGAGACCCAGTACTTC,CASSTNLRGNEYQETQYF